The 14 T cell receptor beta chains below come from one sample, sequenced in a study of blood T cell repertoires in COVID-19. Method: immunoSEQ multiplex PCR; TCRdb's copy keeps in-frame clones and lacks some. The sample comprises about 190,000 clones, 70% to 90% of which are singletons, and under 25% rests with the top ten. The sample consisted of peripheral blood. Receptor source: a man aged 60-69 years with active or convalescent COVID-19.

The chain joins TRBV7-9 to TRBJ1-5; D gene uncertain. V was pared by 3 bases and J by 5 bases, with 11 bases between. The germline V gene encodes CDR1 SEHNR and CDR2 FQNEAQ (reference sequence). The CDR3 contains 14 residues. In DNA form, the CDR3 reads TGTGCCAGCAGCTTCGGGAACGGGGATCAGCCCCAGCATTTT. It yields the protein CASSFGNGDQPQHF.

This chain links TRBV3-1 (or the pseudogene TRBV3-2) with TRBJ1-2, with TRBD1 matching 7 bases. Germline-derived CDR1 and CDR2 are LGHDT and YNNKEL (reference sequence). CDR3 length: 15 amino acids. The V segment lost 1 base and the J segment 4 bases; nucleotides outside the gene matches: 6. CDR3 sequence: CASSQGAGGGYGYTF. The CDR3 DNA is TGTGCCAGCAGCCAAGGGGCAGGGGGTGGCTATGGCTACACCTTC.

The chain joins TRBV5-5 to TRBJ2-2; no clear D. This CDR3 has 15 residues. Trimming cost V 0 bases and J 5 bases, with 11 bases left between them. In germline, CDR1 is SGHKS, CDR2 YYEKEE (reference sequence). CDR3 coding DNA: TGTGCCAGCAGCTTGGAGTCCGTTACTACCGGGGAGCTGTTTTTT. Translating gives CASSLESVTTGELFF.

The chain employs TRBV14 and TRBJ2-2; TRBD1 matches at 9 bases. Germline lookup yields CDR1 SGHDN and CDR2 FVKESK. Trimming took 10 bases from V and 8 from J; bases not matched to a gene: 11. This CDR3 is 14 amino acids long. The CDR3 coding sequence is TGTGCCACTCCCACGGACAGGGGAGAGGGGGAGCTGTTTTTT. The encoded protein is CATPTDRGEGELFF.

V usage is TRBV5-1 and J usage is TRBJ1-4, with D perhaps matching TRBD1 (6 bases). Trimming took 7 bases from V and 0 from J, leaving 10 bases between them. CDR3 length: 14 amino acids. CDR1 is SGHRS and CDR2 is YFSETQ in the germline V gene. The CDR3 DNA is TGCGCCAGCCGGACAGATACAACTAATGAAAAACTGTTTTTT. Its translation is CASRTDTTNEKLFF.

The chain joins TRBV4-1 to TRBJ2-5; tentative D call: TRBD1 (6 bases). CDR3 size: 13 residues. From germline, CDR1 is MGHRA and CDR2 YSYEKL. Trimming left V 5 bases short and J 5 bases short, with 12 bases between. CDR3 bases: TGCGCCAGCAGCGGAACAGGGAAGGAGACCCAGTACTTC. Its protein product is CASSGTGKETQYF.

This clone was seen only once. The chain joins TRBV30 to TRBJ1-3, with D hard to call. This CDR3 region has 14 residues. CDR1 is GTSNPN and CDR2 is SVGIG in the germline V gene (reference sequence). V was clipped by 2 bases and J by 2 bases, with 10 bases between them. CDR3: CAWSSTTAGNTIYF. As DNA, the CDR3 is TGTGCCTGGAGTAGTACCACTGCTGGAAACACCATATATTTT.

The chain recombines TRBV5-4 with TRBJ2-5; 7 bases are a match to TRBD1. Germline trimming cut 6 bases from V and 5 bases from J; bases unmatched to any gene: 13. CDR3 length: 15 amino acids. Germline V gene sequence: CDR1 SGHNT, CDR2 YYREEE (reference sequence). Written as DNA, the CDR3 is TGTGCCAGCACGGGTGGGGGCAGGGGGTCGGAGACCCAGTACTTC. Encoded protein: CASTGGGRGSETQYF.

J is TRBJ1-1 and V is TRBV5-1; weak D call: TRBD1 (5 bases). Germline-derived CDR1 and CDR2 are SGHRS and YFSETQ. The CDR3 has 18 residues. V was shortened by 2 bases and J by 2 bases, with 22 bases between the two germline ends. CDR3 sequence reads: CASSLSPRRAGFNTEAFF. For the CDR3, the DNA is TGCGCCAGCAGCTTATCTCCCCGCAGGGCGGGATTTAACACTGAAGCTTTCTTT.

The genes are TRBV2 and TRBJ1-4; maybe TRBD1 (6 bases). This CDR3 is built from 13 residues. V gave up 6 bases and J gave up 7 bases, with 12 bases separating them. In germline, CDR1 is SNHLY, CDR2 FYNNEI. CDR3 protein: CASSQGRGEKLFF. The DNA of the CDR3 is TGTGCCAGCAGCCAGGGGCGCGGTGAAAAACTGTTTTTT.

In its sample, this clone was seen a few times. The rearrangement links TRBV7-3 to TRBJ2-2, with D possibly TRBD1 on 6 matching bases. Trimming removed 2 bases from V and 7 bases from J, with 11 bases in between. Germline-derived CDR1 and CDR2 are SGHTA and FQGTGA. The CDR3 runs to 14 residues. CDR3 sequence: CASSLLQGIGELFF. Here the CDR3 DNA reads TGTGCCAGCAGCTTATTACAGGGAATCGGGGAGCTGTTTTTT.

The J gene is TRBJ2-7, the V gene TRBV28; weak D call: TRBD2 (5 bases). The CDR3 consists of 11 residues. Deletions cut 3 bases from V and 13 bases from J, with 13 bases between. CDR1 MDHEN and CDR2 SYDVKM come from the germline V gene. The CDR3 sequence is CASSFERLLYF. The CDR3 DNA follows: TGTGCCAGCAGTTTTGAGAGACTACTTTACTTC.

This chain uses TRBV29-1 with TRBJ1-2; the D is unclear. The CDR3 consists of 13 residues. The germline V gene has CDR1 SQVTM and CDR2 ANQGSEA. The germline V and J ends were trimmed by 7 bases and 3 bases, with 15 bases remaining between them. CDR3 sequence: CSAPAPIDYGYTF. The CDR3 DNA sequence: TGCAGCGCCCCAGCGCCGATAGACTATGGCTACACCTTC. The variable domain in full, completed from reference TRBV29-1 and TRBJ1-2, reads SAVISQKPSRDICQRGTSLTIQCQVDSQVTMMFWYRQQPGQSLTLIATANQGSEATYESGFVIDKFPISRPNLTFSTLTVSNMSPEDSSIYLCSAPAPIDYGYTFGSGTRLTVV.

This chain links TRBV10-2 with TRBJ2-4; 13 bases line up with TRBD2. This CDR3 is 18 amino acids long. The junction had 8 bases not matched to a gene; V was cut back by 6 bases and J by 0 bases. Germline CDR1 and CDR2: WSHSY and SAAADI. The CDR3 DNA follows: TGCGCCAGCAGGGAGACTAGCGGGGGGCCACTAGCCAAAAACATTCAGTACTTC. It is translated as CASRETSGGPLAKNIQYF.